The 19 T cell receptor beta chains listed next were all sequenced from one sample in a study of T cell repertoires in cytomegalovirus infection. TCRdb used MiXCR to reprocess the reads, holding one entry per CDR3 protein. The table lists 300,000 to 450,000 distinct CDR3 sequences, approximately 18% of them singletons. Sequencing used PBMCs. These receptors all come from a human donor in good health (CMV status not recorded). Some clones in this sample may be carry-over from other donors' samples.

The chain carries TRBV27 and TRBJ1-5, with D uncertain. The CDR3 loop spans 13 amino acids. Germline V lookup: CDR1 MNHEY, CDR2 SMNVEV (reference sequence). The ends were cut back, 8 bases at V and 2 bases at J, with 10 bases in the middle. CDR3 coding DNA: TGTGCCAGCGCGAAACAAGGCAATCAGCCCCAGCATTTT. The encoded protein is CASAKQGNQPQHF.

This clonotype was counted a few times. The chain has TRBV20-1 and TRBJ1-4; 9 positions agree with TRBD1. This CDR3 has 14 residues. The J segment lost 8 bases and the V segment lost 2 bases, leaving 6 bases of the junction unmatched. The germline gives CDR1 DFQATT, CDR2 SNEGSKA (reference sequence). The CDR3 DNA reads TGCAGTGCTAGACCCGGGACAGGGAGCGAAAAACTGTTTTTT. Its protein is CSARPGTGSEKLFF.

This clonotype has ten or more counts. The chain carries TRBV7-8 and TRBJ2-5; D is unclear. CDR3 length equals 14 residues. Deletions cut 2 bases from V and 2 bases from J, with 9 bases between. From germline, CDR1 is SGHVS and CDR2 FQNEAQ. The CDR3 protein is CASSLPVGQETQYF. DNA for the CDR3: TGTGCCAGCAGCTTACCCGTTGGTCAAGAGACCCAGTACTTC.

This clonotype came up a few times. The V call is TRBV27, the J call TRBJ2-1, with D tentatively TRBD2 (5 bases). The V gene lost 5 bases and the J gene lost 6 bases, with 17 bases spanning the gap. From germline, CDR1 is MNHEY and CDR2 SMNVEV (reference sequence). This CDR3 has 15 amino acids. The CDR3 reads CASSLSGAGPNEQFF. For the CDR3, the DNA is TGTGCCAGCAGTCTTTCGGGCGCGGGCCCCAATGAGCAGTTCTTC.

This clonotype was observed many times. V and J are TRBV7-9 and TRBJ2-7; a weak D match, TRBD1 (5 bases). CDR1 is SEHNR and CDR2 is FQNEAQ in the germline V gene (reference sequence). V lost 4 bases and J 3 bases, leaving 16 bases between the germline ends. CDR3 length equals 15 residues. For the CDR3, the DNA is TGTGCCAGCAGCTCAGGGCGCCCACCCTTCTACGAGCAGTACTTC. Translation gives CASSSGRPPFYEQYF.

V usage is TRBV20-1 and J usage is TRBJ2-7, with D hard to call. CDR3 length: 13 residues. Germline V gene sequence: CDR1 DFQATT, CDR2 SNEGSKA (reference sequence). Between the trimmed V and J ends, which lost 5 bases and 0 bases, there was a span of 11 bases. The CDR3 is CSAHRILSYEQYF. The CDR3 DNA is TGCAGTGCTCACAGAATCCTCTCCTACGAGCAGTACTTC.

This clonotype was detected many times. The rearrangement links TRBV7-2 to TRBJ2-3; 7 positions agree with TRBD1. Germline trimming cut 3 bases from V and 2 bases from J; bases unmatched to any gene: 14. The CDR3 covers 18 residues. In germline, CDR1 is SGHTA, CDR2 FQGNSA. CDR3 region: CASSFRGQVVSYTDTQYF. In DNA form, the CDR3 reads TGTGCCAGCAGCTTTAGAGGACAGGTGGTCTCCTACACAGATACGCAGTATTTT.

V is TRBV25-1 and J is TRBJ2-2; D is ambiguous. Trimming left V 6 bases short and J 0 bases short, with 5 bases between. CDR3 length equals 13 residues. Germline values: CDR1 MGHDK, CDR2 SYGVNS. The CDR3 protein is CASRATNTGELFF. CDR3 DNA: TGTGCCAGCAGAGCCACGAACACCGGGGAGCTGTTTTTT.

In its sample, this clonotype was seen many times. The V gene is TRBV12-3 or TRBV12-4, the J gene TRBJ2-1, with no clear D. The V gene lost 7 bases and the J gene lost 5 bases, with 9 bases spanning the gap. The length of the CDR3 is 12 residues. The CDR3 region has the DNA TGTGCCAGCACTCCTAGAAACAATGAGCAGTTCTTC. Its protein product is CASTPRNNEQFF.

There are many counts of this clonotype. The gene calls are TRBV7-9 and TRBJ2-1, with TRBD1 matching 11 bases. Germline assignment: CDR1 SEHNR and CDR2 FQNEAQ (reference sequence). The V gene end was trimmed by 5 bases and the J gene end by 8 bases; junction bases not matched to a gene: 11. The CDR3 loop spans 16 amino acids. The CDR3 loop reads CASSPTGTGGWDEQFF. For the CDR3, the DNA is TGTGCCAGCAGCCCGACCGGGACAGGGGGGTGGGATGAGCAGTTCTTC.

The V and J genes are TRBV7-6 and TRBJ2-2, with 7 bases lining up with TRBD1. The ends lost 4 bases at V and 5 bases at J; junction bases unmatched: 13. Germline V lookup: CDR1 SGHVS, CDR2 FNYEAQ. This CDR3 is 17 amino acids long. The CDR3 coding sequence is TGTGCCAGCAGCTCGCGGACAGGACGGGTTGGGACCGGGGAGCTGTTTTTT. Protein: CASSSRTGRVGTGELFF.

The table lists this clonotype with many counts. V is TRBV7-2 and J is TRBJ2-3; D remains ambiguous. Germline V gives CDR1 SGHTA, CDR2 FQGNSA. V gave up 0 bases and J gave up 6 bases, with 4 bases separating them. CDR3 length: 12 residues. CDR3 coding DNA: TGTGCCAGCAGCTTAGCCCCTGATACGCAGTATTTT. Translation gives CASSLAPDTQYF.

This clonotype was counted only a few times. The rearrangement uses TRBV15 and TRBJ2-1, with D maybe TRBD2 (5 bases). Germline V gene lookup returns CDR1 LNHNV and CDR2 YYDKDF (reference sequence). This CDR3 has 16 residues. V was shortened by 0 bases and J by 9 bases, with 18 bases between the two germline ends. The CDR3 region is CATSRDPTRDNTEQFF. CDR3 in DNA: TGTGCCACCAGCAGAGACCCTACTAGAGACAACACTGAGCAGTTCTTC.

The genes are TRBV19 and TRBJ1-2; D is uncertain. There are 13 residues in the CDR3. Germline CDR1 reads LNHDA; CDR2 reads SQIVND (reference sequence). Trimming left V 3 bases short and J 8 bases short, with 13 bases between. CDR3 sequence reads: CASSIGPRQGYTF. CDR3 nucleotide sequence: TGTGCCAGTAGTATCGGCCCTAGGCAAGGCTACACCTTC.

The V call is TRBV7-9, the J call TRBJ1-4, with D unclear. Trimming cost V 2 bases and J 8 bases, with 15 bases left between them. This CDR3 region has 15 residues. Looked up from germline, CDR1 is SEHNR and CDR2 is FQNEAQ (reference sequence). DNA for the CDR3: TGTGCCAGCAGCTTAAAAGCCTCCGCGGGGGAAAAACTGTTTTTT. This encodes CASSLKASAGEKLFF.

The J gene is TRBJ1-4, the V gene TRBV28, with 9 nucleotides matching TRBD1. This CDR3 spans 14 amino acids. V shed 6 bases and J 7 bases; nucleotides not matched to a gene: 6. Germline V lookup: CDR1 MDHEN, CDR2 SYDVKM. CDR3 nucleotides: TGTGCCAGCAGAGCCGCGACAGGGGGTGAAAAACTGTTTTTT. Amino acids: CASRAATGGEKLFF.

In this sample, this clonotype turned up once. The chain combines TRBV4-1 with TRBJ2-7, with D perhaps being TRBD1 or TRBD2 (5 bases each). Germline CDR1 MGHRA, CDR2 YSYEKL. The CDR3 length is 14 residues. V gave up 4 bases and J gave up 7 bases, with 17 bases separating them. Here the CDR3 DNA reads TGCGCCAGCAGCCGGTGGCTGGCTGAGGGGGAGCAGTACTTC. Protein product: CASSRWLAEGEQYF.

This clonotype was observed a few times. This chain joins TRBV7-2 and TRBJ1-1; 8 bases agree with TRBD1. The V gene end was trimmed by 6 bases and the J gene end by 4 bases; junction bases not matched to a gene: 7. The CDR3 has 14 amino acids. The V gene's germline CDR1 is SGHTA and CDR2 FQGNSA. The CDR3 here is CASRQTGGGTEAFF. The DNA for the CDR3 is TGTGCCAGCAGGCAAACAGGGGGTGGCACTGAAGCTTTCTTT.

This chain connects TRBV4-1 to TRBJ2-3; D gene ambiguous. The CDR3 loop spans 16 amino acids. Germline CDR1 and CDR2: MGHRA and YSYEKL. V lost 3 bases and J lost 2, with 15 bases in between. CDR3 loop: CASSHVGVSATDTQYF. CDR3 DNA: TGCGCCAGCAGCCACGTGGGCGTATCGGCCACAGATACGCAGTATTTT.